This T cell receptor beta chain was captured in a study of T cells after yellow fever vaccination. For the study at large: Preparation of the low-cell-number fractions used SMART-Seq v4 Ultra Low Input. Study results and limitations: Relatively few clonotypes were ones that appeared in both CD4 and CD8 compartments. Reappearance after the booster was seen for most primary-vaccination clones, at 96% CD4 and more than 80% CD8.

This clonotype showed up many times. Its antigen is not known. The study made its TCR cDNA through 5'RACE template switching. That step introduced a universal primer site along with UMIs. TCRdb reprocessed the 5' RACE reads via MiXCR and lists one record per CDR3 protein. In the table there are around 590,000 distinct CDR3 sequences, approximately 13% of which are singletons. The junction had 6 bases not matched to a gene; V was cut back by 5 bases and J by 5 bases. The length of the CDR3 is 13 residues. The germline CDR1 and CDR2 sequences are SQVTM and ANQGSEA. This material consisted of PBMCs, taken on the day of the yellow fever booster vaccination. This receptor was taken from a man in his thirties or forties who received the YFV17D yellow fever vaccine. The chain combines TRBV29-1 with TRBJ2-7; 10 positions match TRBD1. CDR3 bases: TGCAGCGTTCGGGGACAGGGGTCTAACGAGCAGTACTTC. Its protein product is CSVRGQGSNEQYF.